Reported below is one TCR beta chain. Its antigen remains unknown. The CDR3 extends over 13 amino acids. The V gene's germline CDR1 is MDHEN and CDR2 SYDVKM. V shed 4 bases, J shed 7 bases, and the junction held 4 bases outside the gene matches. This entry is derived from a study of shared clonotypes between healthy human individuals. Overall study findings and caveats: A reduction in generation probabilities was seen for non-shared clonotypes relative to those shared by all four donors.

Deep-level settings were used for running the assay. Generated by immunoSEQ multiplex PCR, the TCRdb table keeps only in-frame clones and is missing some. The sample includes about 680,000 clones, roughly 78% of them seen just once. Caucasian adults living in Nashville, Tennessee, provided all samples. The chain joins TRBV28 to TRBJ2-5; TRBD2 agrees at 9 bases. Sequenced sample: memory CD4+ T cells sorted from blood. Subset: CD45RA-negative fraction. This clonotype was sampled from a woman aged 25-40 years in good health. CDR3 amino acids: CASSSGREGTQYF. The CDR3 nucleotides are TGTGCCAGCAGTTCGGGGCGGGAGGGGACCCAGTACTTC. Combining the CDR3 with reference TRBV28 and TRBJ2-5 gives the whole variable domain DVKVTQSSRYLVKRTGEKVFLECVQDMDHENMFWYRQDPGLGLRLIYFSYDVKMKEKGDIPEGYSVSREKKERFSLILESASTNQTSMYLCASSSGREGTQYFGPGTRLLVL.